One and the same sample provided the 21 T cell receptor beta chains below, sequenced in a study of glioma-infiltrating T cells after dendritic cell vaccination. Method: immunoSEQ multiplex PCR; TCRdb's copy keeps in-frame clones and lacks some. The sample records 85,000 to 95,000 clones, 65% to 90% being singletons. The material was blood, obtained before dendritic cell vaccination. The receptors were gathered from a human donor with glioblastoma.

The chain combines TRBV7-2 with TRBJ2-2; D remains unclear. Germline V gene data show CDR1 as SGHTA and CDR2 as FQGNSA. V was shortened by 5 bases and J by 8 bases, with 9 bases between the two germline ends. The CDR3 covers 12 residues. CDR3 coding DNA: TGTGCCAGCAGCCAGGCCCGGGGGGAGCTGTTTTTT. Translation gives CASSQARGELFF.

This rearrangement joins TRBV7-2 to TRBJ1-2; 7 positions match TRBD1. The CDR3 consists of 15 residues. The germline gives CDR1 SGHTA, CDR2 FQGNSA. Trimming at V came to 3 bases and at J to 5 bases, leaving 9 bases not matched to a gene. The CDR3 sequence: CASSFPDRALYGYTF. CDR3 nucleotides: TGTGCCAGCAGCTTCCCCGACAGGGCATTATATGGCTACACCTTC.

V is TRBV13 and J is TRBJ2-7, with D possibly being TRBD2 (6 bases). The CDR3 totals 11 residues. CDR1 PRHDT and CDR2 FYEKMQ come from the germline V gene (reference sequence). Trimming took off 3 bases at V and 7 bases at J, with 7 bases between the two ends. CDR3 nucleotides: TGTGCCAGCAGCTTGGGGGGAGAGCAGTACTTC. Translating it yields CASSLGGEQYF.

There are a few counts of this clone. The rearrangement links TRBV6-4 to TRBJ1-2; weak D call: TRBD1 (5 bases). V was cut by 2 bases and J by 8 bases, with 18 bases left in between. Germline values: CDR1 MRHNA, CDR2 SNTAGT. The CDR3 has 15 residues. CDR3 sequence: CASSDTPQGIGGYTF. The CDR3 DNA reads as TGTGCCAGCAGTGACACACCCCAGGGAATCGGCGGCTACACCTTC.

The chain combines TRBV7-6 with TRBJ2-3, with 8 bases lining up with TRBD2. The CDR3 contains 16 residues. V shed 5 bases, J shed 2 bases, and the junction held 9 bases outside the gene matches. Germline loops: CDR1 SGHVS, CDR2 FNYEAQ. This CDR3 reads CASSPAGGLLTDTQYF. The CDR3 DNA follows: TGTGCCAGCAGCCCCGCGGGGGGCCTCCTCACAGATACGCAGTATTTT.

The CDR3 spells CATRGGDVSYEQYF. CDR3 nucleotides: TGTGCCACCAGGGGGGGGGACGTTTCCTACGAGCAGTACTTC. V gene TRBV10-3 combines with J gene TRBJ2-7; tentatively, D is TRBD1 or TRBD2 (7 bases each). CDR1 is ENHRY and CDR2 is SYGVKD in the germline V gene. With 10 bases removed from V and 1 base from J, the gap between germline ends came to 17 bases. The CDR3 is 14 residues long.

The V and J genes are TRBV9 and TRBJ2-1, with 7 bases that match TRBD2. Losses at the gene ends were 0 bases for V and 3 bases for J; bases not matched to a gene: 0. Germline V gene lookup returns CDR1 SGDLS and CDR2 YYNGEE. The CDR3 runs to 14 residues. The CDR3, as DNA: TGTGCCAGCAGCGTAGGCGGGGGCTACAATGAGCAGTTCTTC. Protein: CASSVGGGYNEQFF.

The CDR3 nucleotides are TGCAGCGTCACCACAGGGGGCTACAATCAGCCCCAGCATTTT. Its protein is CSVTTGGYNQPQHF. The rearrangement joins TRBV29-1 to TRBJ1-5, with 9 nucleotides matching TRBD1. Germline V gene data show CDR1 as SQVTM and CDR2 as ANQGSEA. After removal of 6 bases from V and 3 bases from J, the junction contained 6 bases not matched to a gene. This CDR3 contains 14 residues.

This clone has just one count. This chain uses TRBV19 with TRBJ2-1; TRBD2 aligns across 16 bases. V shed 7 bases, J shed 2 bases, and the junction held 8 bases outside the gene matches. This CDR3 comprises 18 residues. CDR1 LNHDA and CDR2 SQIVND come from the germline V gene (reference sequence). CDR3 nucleotides: TGTGCCAGTATGGGGACTAGCGGGGGGGCTCGGGCCTACAATGAGCAGTTCTTC. Translation: CASMGTSGGARAYNEQFF. The complete variable domain, with remaining parts taken from reference TRBV19 and TRBJ2-1, reads DGGITQSPKYLFRKEGQNVTLSCEQNLNHDAMYWYRQDPGQGLRLIYYSQIVNDFQKGDIAEGYSVSREKKESFPLTVTSAQKNPTAFYLCASMGTSGGARAYNEQFFGPGTRLTVL.

V gene TRBV9 combines with J gene TRBJ2-7; 9 positions match TRBD1. After removal of 5 bases from V and 1 base from J, the junction contained 7 bases not matched to a gene. Looked up from germline, CDR1 is SGDLS and CDR2 is YYNGEE. CDR3 size: 15 residues. The CDR3 DNA follows: TGTGCCAGCAGTCTTGGCGGGACAGGGTCCTACGAGCAGTACTTC. Its translation is CASSLGGTGSYEQYF.

This chain uses TRBV28 with TRBJ2-7; 7 bases fit TRBD2. V shed 3 bases, J shed 2 bases, and the junction held 16 bases outside the gene matches. Per the germline V gene, CDR1 is MDHEN and CDR2 is SYDVKM. The CDR3 has 18 amino acids. CDR3 protein: CASSFGAAGRPYPYEQYF. DNA of the CDR3: TGTGCCAGCAGTTTCGGGGCAGCGGGACGACCATATCCCTACGAGCAGTACTTC.

Here the CDR3 reads CASSPRTGYGYTF. The CDR3, as DNA: TGTGCCAGCAGCCCACGGACAGGCTATGGCTACACCTTC. The chain employs TRBV11-2 and TRBJ1-2, with 7 bases that match TRBD1. The J segment lost 4 bases and the V segment lost 5 bases, leaving 4 bases of the junction unmatched. There are 13 residues in the CDR3. Germline CDR1 and CDR2: SGHAT and FQNNGV.

The chain couples TRBV5-1 to TRBJ2-3; the match to TRBD1 covers 8 bases. The CDR3 spans 14 residues. Germline CDR1 reads SGHRS; CDR2 reads YFSETQ. Trimming took 4 bases from V and 1 from J; bases not matched to a gene: 2. The CDR3 here is CASSQTGGTDTQYF. The CDR3 DNA reads TGCGCCAGCAGCCAGACAGGGGGCACAGATACGCAGTATTTT.

The V call is TRBV15, the J call TRBJ1-6; TRBD1 aligns across 7 bases. The CDR3 is made up of 17 amino acids. Germline V CDR1 and CDR2: LNHNV, YYDKDF (reference sequence). V shed 3 bases and J 4 bases; nucleotides not matched to a gene: 9. CDR3 residues: CATSRGRTGVYNSPLHF. The CDR3, as DNA: TGTGCCACCAGCAGGGGAAGGACAGGTGTTTATAATTCACCCCTCCACTTT.

The genes are TRBV4-2 and TRBJ2-1; the D gene is possibly TRBD2 (5 bases). V was clipped by 1 base and J by 5 bases, with 12 bases between them. The CDR3 totals 15 residues. The germline CDR1 and CDR2 sequences are LGHNA and YNFKEQ. The CDR3 DNA follows: TGTGCCAGCAGCCAAGTGGAGTCGGGGAACAATGAGCAGTTCTTC. The encoded protein is CASSQVESGNNEQFF.

The chain uses TRBV2 and TRBJ1-5; 8 bases match TRBD1. V shed 4 bases, J shed 7 bases, and the junction held 9 bases outside the gene matches. CDR1 is SNHLY and CDR2 is FYNNEI in the germline V gene. The CDR3 totals 15 residues. CDR3 amino acids: CASSGEGQGTQPQHF. The CDR3 DNA reads as TGTGCCAGCAGTGGCGAAGGACAGGGAACCCAGCCCCAGCATTTT.

This chain uses TRBV6-5 with TRBJ1-2, with D unclear. V lost 2 bases to trimming and J lost 0 bases, with 10 bases between them. The CDR3 extends over 15 amino acids. Germline V CDR1 and CDR2: MNHEY, SVGAGI. The CDR3 loop reads CASSYTVEANYGYTF. In nucleotides, the CDR3 is TGTGCCAGCAGTTACACTGTGGAGGCTAACTATGGCTACACCTTC.

This rearrangement joins TRBV9 to TRBJ2-1, with TRBD2 matching over 7 bases. In germline, CDR1 is SGDLS, CDR2 YYNGEE. V was clipped by 3 bases and J by 0 bases; unmatched bases: 6. The CDR3 covers 16 residues. This chain's CDR3 is CASSGTGTNSYNEQFF. CDR3 DNA: TGTGCCAGCAGCGGGACCGGGACTAACTCCTACAATGAGCAGTTCTTC.

The rearrangement links TRBV5-1 to TRBJ1-1; 10 bases match TRBD1. Germline V gene data show CDR1 as SGHRS and CDR2 as YFSETQ. V dropped 4 bases and J dropped 3; count of bases not matched to a gene: 6. This CDR3 spans 15 amino acids. The DNA for the CDR3 is TGCGCCAGCAGCCTGACAGGGGGCGGGCACACTGAAGCTTTCTTT. Residues: CASSLTGGGHTEAFF.

The V gene is TRBV18, the J gene TRBJ1-1, with 7 bases fitting TRBD1. J lost 3 bases, V lost 4 bases, and 11 bases had no gene match. This CDR3 contains 16 residues. Germline-derived CDR1 and CDR2 are KGHSH and LQKENI. CDR3 in DNA: TGTGCCAGCTCACTCATTCTCCCGGGGACAGACACTGAAGCTTTCTTT. The encoded protein is CASSLILPGTDTEAFF.

The rearrangement links TRBV27 to TRBJ2-7, with TRBD1 matching over 7 bases. CDR1 and CDR2 (germline): MNHEY, SMNVEV (reference sequence). The V gene end was trimmed by 2 bases and the J gene end by 2 bases; junction bases not matched to a gene: 3. The length of the CDR3 is 14 residues. CDR3 DNA sequence: TGTGCCAGCAGTTTAGTAGGGGGCGCCTACGAGCAGTACTTC. Its translation is CASSLVGGAYEQYF.